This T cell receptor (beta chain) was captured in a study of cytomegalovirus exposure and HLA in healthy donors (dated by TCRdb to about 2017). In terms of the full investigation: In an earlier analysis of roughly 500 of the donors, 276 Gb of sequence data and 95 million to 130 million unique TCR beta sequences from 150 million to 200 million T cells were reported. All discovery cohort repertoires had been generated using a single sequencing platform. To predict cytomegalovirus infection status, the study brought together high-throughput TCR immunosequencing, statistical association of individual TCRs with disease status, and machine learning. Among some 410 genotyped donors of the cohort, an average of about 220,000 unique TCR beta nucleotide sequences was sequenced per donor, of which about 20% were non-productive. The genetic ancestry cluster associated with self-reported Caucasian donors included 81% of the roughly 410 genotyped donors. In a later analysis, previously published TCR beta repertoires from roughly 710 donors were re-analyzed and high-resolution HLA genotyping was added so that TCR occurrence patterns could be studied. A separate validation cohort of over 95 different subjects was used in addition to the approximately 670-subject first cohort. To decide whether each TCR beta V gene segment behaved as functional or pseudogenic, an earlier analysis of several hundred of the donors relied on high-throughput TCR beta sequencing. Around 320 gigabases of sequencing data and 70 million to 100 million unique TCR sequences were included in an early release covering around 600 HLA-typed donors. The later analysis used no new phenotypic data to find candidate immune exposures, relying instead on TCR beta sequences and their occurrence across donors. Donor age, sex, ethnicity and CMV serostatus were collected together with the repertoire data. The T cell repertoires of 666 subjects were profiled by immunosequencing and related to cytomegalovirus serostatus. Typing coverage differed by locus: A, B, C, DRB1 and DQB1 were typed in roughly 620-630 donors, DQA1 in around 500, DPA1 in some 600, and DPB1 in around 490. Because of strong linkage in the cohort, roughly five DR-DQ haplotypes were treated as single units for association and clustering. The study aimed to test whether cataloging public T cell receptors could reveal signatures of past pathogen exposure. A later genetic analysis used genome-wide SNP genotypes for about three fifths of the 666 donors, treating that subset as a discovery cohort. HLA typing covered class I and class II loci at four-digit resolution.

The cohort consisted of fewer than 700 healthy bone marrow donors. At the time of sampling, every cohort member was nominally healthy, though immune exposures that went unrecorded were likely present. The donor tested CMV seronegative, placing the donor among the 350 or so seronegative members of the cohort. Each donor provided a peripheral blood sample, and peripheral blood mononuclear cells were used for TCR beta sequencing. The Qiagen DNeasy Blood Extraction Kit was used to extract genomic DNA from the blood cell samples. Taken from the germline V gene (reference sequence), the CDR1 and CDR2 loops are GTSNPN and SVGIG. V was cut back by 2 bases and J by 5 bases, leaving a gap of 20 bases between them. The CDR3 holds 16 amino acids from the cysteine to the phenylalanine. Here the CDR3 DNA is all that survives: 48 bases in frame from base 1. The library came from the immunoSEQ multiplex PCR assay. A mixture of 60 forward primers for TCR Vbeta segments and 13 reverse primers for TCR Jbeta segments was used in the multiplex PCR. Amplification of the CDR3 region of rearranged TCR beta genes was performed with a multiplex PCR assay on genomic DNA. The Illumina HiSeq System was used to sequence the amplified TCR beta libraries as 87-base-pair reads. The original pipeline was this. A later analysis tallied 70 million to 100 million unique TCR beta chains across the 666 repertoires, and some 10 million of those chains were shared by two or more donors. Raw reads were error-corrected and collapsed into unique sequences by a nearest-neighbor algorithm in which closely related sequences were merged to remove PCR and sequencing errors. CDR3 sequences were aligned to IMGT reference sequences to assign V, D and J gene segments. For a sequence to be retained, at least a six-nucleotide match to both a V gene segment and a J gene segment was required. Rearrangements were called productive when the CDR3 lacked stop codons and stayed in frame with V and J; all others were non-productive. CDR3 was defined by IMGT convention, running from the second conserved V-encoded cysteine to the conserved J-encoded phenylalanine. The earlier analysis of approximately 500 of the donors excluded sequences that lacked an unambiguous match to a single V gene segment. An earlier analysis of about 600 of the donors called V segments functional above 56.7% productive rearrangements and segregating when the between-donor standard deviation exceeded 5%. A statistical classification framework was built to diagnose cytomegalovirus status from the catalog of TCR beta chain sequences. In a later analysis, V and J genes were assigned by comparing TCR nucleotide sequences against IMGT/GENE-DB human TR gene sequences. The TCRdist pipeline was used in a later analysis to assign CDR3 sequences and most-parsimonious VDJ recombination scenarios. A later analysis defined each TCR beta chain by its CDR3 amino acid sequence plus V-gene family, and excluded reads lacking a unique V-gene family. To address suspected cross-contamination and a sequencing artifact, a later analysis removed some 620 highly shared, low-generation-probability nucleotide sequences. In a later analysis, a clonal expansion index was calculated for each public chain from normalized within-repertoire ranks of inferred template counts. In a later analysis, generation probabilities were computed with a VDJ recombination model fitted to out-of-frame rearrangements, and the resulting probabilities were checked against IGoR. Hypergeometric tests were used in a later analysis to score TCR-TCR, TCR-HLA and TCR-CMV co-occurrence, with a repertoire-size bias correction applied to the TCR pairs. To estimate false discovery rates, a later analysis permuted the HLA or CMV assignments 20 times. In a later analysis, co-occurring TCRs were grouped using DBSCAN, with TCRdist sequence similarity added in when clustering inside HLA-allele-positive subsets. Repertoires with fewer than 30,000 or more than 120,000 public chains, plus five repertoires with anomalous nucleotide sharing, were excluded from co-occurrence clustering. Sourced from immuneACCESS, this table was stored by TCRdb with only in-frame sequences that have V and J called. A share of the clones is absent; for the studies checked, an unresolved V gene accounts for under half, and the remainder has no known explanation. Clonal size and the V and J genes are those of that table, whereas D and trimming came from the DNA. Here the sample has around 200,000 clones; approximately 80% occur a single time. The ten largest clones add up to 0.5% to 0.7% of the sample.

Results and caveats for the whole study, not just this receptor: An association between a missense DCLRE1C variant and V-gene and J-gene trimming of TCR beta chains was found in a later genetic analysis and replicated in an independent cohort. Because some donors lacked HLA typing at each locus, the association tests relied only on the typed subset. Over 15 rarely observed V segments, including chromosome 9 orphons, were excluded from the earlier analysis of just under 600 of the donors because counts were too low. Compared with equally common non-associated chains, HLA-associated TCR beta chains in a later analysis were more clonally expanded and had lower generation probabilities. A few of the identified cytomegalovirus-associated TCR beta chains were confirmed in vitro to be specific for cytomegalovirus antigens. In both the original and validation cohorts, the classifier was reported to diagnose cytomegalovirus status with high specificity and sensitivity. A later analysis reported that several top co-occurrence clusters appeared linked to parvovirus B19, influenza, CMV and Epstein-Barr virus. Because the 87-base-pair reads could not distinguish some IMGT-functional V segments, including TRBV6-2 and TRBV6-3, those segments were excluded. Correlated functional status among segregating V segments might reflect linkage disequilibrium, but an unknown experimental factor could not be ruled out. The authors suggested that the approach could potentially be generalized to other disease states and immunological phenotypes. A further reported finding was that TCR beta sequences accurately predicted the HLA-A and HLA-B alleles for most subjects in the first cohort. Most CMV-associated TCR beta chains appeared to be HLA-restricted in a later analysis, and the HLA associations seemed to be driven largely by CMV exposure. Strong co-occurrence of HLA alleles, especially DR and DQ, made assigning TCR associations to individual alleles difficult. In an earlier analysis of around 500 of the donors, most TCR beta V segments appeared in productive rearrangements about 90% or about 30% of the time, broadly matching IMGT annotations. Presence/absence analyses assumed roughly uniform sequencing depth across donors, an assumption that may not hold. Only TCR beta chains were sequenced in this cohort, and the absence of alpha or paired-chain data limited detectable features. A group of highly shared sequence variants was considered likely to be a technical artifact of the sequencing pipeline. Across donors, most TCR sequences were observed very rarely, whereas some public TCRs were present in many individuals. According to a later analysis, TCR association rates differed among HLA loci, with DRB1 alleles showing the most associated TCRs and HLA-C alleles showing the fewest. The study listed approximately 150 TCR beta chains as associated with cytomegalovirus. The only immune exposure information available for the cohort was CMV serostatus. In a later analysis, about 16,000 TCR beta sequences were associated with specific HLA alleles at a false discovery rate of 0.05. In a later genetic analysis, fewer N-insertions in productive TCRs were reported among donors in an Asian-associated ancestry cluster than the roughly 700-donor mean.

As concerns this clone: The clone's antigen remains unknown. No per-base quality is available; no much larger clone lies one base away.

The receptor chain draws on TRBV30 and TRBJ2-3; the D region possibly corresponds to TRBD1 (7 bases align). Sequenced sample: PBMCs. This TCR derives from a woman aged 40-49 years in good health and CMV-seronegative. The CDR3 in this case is CAWSKWSGHRGDTQYF. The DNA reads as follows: TGTGCCTGGAGTAAGTGGAGCGGGCACAGGGGAGATACGCAGTATTTT. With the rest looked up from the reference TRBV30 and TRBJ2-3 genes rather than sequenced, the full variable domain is SQTIHQWPATLVQPVGSPLSLECTVEGTSNPNLYWYRQAAGRGLQLLFYSVGIGQISSEVPQNLSASRPQDRQFILSSKKLLLSDSGFYLCAWSKWSGHRGDTQYFGPGTRLTVL.